This is a list of T cell receptor beta chains from one sample in a study of cytomegalovirus exposure and HLA in healthy donors. This table comes from immunoSEQ multiplex PCR, and its TCRdb copy is limited to in-frame clones, with some not included. The sample yields fewer than 200,000 clones, around 75% seen once. Sequencing was carried out using PBMCs. The receptors here all came from a woman younger than 45 in good health and CMV-seronegative. CDR3s include the opening cysteine and the closing phenylalanine or tryptophan.

J | length | V | CDR3
TRBJ1-6 | 15 | TRBV19 | CASSSTENYNSPLHF
TRBJ2-5 | 14 | TRBV2 | CASSGLAGRETQYF
TRBJ1-2 | 11 | TRBV20-1 | CSATPDYGYTF
TRBJ2-2 | 14 | TRBV10-1 | CASSDRLYTGELFF
TRBJ1-2 | 12 | TRBV2 | CASSVSRYGYTF
TRBJ2-7 | 15 | TRBV27 | CASSAAGTGVYEQYF
TRBJ2-7 | 17 | TRBV7-2 | CASSPTTSPIIVYEQYF
TRBJ2-7 | 19 | TRBV7-6 | CASSLVIEPRRVGDYEQYF
TRBJ2-4 | 14 | TRBV27 | CASSSGGGLNIQYF
TRBJ1-1 | 13 | TRBV30 | CAWSLQGNTEAFF